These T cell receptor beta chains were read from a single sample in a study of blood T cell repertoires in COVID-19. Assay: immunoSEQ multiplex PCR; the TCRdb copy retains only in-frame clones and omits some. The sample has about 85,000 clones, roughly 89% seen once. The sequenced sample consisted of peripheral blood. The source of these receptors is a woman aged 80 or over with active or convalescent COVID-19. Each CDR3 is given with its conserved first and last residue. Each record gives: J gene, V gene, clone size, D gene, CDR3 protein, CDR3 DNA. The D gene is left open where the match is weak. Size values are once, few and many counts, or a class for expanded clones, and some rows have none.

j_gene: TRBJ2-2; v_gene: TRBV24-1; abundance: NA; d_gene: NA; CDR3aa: CATSDPGGQGGNTGELFF; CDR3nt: TGTGCCACCAGTGACCCCGGAGGGCAGGGAGGGAACACCGGGGAGCTGTTTTTT
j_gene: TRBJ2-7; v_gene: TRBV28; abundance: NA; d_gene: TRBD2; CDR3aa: CASSQREDPYEQYF; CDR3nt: TGTGCCAGCAGTCAGCGGGAGGACCCCTACGAGCAGTACTTC
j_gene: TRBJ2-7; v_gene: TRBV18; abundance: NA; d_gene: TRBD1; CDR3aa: CASSPDRAGYEQYF; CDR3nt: TGTGCCAGCTCCCCAGACAGGGCAGGTTACGAGCAGTACTTC
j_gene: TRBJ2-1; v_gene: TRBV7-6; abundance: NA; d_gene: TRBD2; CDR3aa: CASSSRLGAGVEQFF; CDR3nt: TGTGCCAGCAGCTCCCGGCTAGGAGCGGGAGTTGAGCAGTTCTTC
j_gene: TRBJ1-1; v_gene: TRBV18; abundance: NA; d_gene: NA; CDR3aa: CASSRKEVNTEAFF; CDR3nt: TGTGCCAGCTCACGGAAGGAGGTGAACACTGAAGCTTTCTTT
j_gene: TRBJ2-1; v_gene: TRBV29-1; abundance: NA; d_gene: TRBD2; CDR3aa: CSVYPSGSGLAGSEQFF; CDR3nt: TGCAGCGTTTACCCCTCAGGGTCGGGACTAGCGGGAAGCGAGCAGTTCTTC
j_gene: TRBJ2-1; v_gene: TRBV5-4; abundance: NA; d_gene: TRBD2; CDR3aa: CASNPFGREDNEQFF; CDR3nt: TGTGCCAGCAACCCCTTTGGCCGGGAGGACAATGAGCAGTTCTTC
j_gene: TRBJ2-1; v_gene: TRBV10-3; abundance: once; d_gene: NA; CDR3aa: CAISPGADNEQFF; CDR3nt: TGTGCCATCAGCCCGGGAGCCGACAATGAGCAGTTCTTC
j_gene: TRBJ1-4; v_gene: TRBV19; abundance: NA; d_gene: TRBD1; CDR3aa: CASSAWTGEEGEKLFF; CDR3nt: TGTGCCAGTAGTGCCTGGACAGGGGAAGAGGGCGAAAAACTGTTTTTT
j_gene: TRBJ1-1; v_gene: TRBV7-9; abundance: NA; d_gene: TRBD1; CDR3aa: CASSLAGTGGTEAFF; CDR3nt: TGTGCCAGCAGCTTGGCCGGGACAGGGGGCACTGAAGCTTTCTTT
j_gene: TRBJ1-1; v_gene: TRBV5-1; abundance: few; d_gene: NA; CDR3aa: CASSLVQLNTEAFF; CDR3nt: TGCGCCAGCAGCTTGGTACAGCTGAACACTGAAGCTTTCTTT
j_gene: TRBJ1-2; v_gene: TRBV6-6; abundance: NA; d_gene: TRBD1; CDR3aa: CASSLGQGGNYGYTF; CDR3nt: TGTGCCAGCAGTTTGGGACAGGGAGGGAACTATGGCTACACCTTC
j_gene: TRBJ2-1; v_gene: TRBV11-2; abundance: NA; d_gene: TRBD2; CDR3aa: CASSLELAGASYNEQFF; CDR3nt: TGTGCCAGCAGCTTAGAGTTAGCGGGAGCTTCTTACAATGAGCAGTTCTTC
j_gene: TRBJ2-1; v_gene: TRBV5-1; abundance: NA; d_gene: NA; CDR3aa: CASSFTVSSYNEQFF; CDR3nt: TGCGCCAGCAGCTTTACCGTTAGCTCCTACAATGAGCAGTTCTTC
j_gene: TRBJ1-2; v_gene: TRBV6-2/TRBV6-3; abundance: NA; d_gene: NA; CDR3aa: CASSYSGAGFYGYTF; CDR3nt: TGTGCCAGCAGTTACTCGGGGGCAGGATTCTATGGCTACACCTTC
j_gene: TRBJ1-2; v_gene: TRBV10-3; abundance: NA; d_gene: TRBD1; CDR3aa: CAISETGLAYGYTF; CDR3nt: TGTGCCATCAGCGAGACAGGGTTGGCCTATGGCTACACCTTC
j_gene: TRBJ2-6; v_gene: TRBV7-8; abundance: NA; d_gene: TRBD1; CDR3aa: CASSHGTVWPQSSGANVLTF; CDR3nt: TGTGCCAGCAGCCACGGGACAGTTTGGCCCCAAAGCTCTGGGGCCAACGTCCTGACTTTC
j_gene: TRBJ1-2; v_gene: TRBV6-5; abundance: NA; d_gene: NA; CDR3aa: CASSYSGLGQTYGYTF; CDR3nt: TGTGCCAGCAGTTACTCGGGGCTGGGGCAGACCTATGGCTACACCTTC
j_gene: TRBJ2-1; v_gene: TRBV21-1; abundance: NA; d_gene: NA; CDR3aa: CASSLGGKQASYNEQFF; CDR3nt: TGTGCCAGCAGCCTGGGCGGCAAACAGGCGTCCTACAATGAGCAGTTCTTC
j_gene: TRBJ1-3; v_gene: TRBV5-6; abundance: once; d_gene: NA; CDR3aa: CASSPTRGFSGNTIYF; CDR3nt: TGTGCCAGCAGCCCCACGCGGGGATTCTCTGGAAACACCATATATTTT
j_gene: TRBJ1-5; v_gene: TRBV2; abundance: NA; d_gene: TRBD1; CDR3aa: CASSEVRTGALSNQPQHF; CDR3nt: TGTGCCAGCAGTGAGGTCCGGACAGGGGCCCTTAGCAATCAGCCCCAGCATTTT
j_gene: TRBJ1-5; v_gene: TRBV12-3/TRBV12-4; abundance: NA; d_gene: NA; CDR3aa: CASTSGNQPQHF; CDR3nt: TGTGCCAGCACCTCAGGGAATCAGCCCCAGCATTTT
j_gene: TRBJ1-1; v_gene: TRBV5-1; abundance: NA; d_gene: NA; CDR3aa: CASSQRGGSNTEAFF; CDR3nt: TGCGCCAGCAGCCAGAGAGGTGGGTCGAACACTGAAGCTTTCTTT
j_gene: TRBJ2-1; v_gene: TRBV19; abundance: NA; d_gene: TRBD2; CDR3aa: CASSIGTGYRTSGYNEQFF; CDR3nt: TGTGCCAGTAGTATAGGGACAGGGTATCGGACTAGCGGATACAATGAGCAGTTCTTC
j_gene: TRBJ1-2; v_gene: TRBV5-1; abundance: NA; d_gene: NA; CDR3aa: CASSFNGGVDGYTF; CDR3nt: TGCGCCAGCAGCTTCAATGGGGGCGTTGATGGCTACACCTTC
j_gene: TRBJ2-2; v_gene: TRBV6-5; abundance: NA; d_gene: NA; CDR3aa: CASSSRGGELFF; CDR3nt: TGTGCCAGCAGCTCCCGGGGGGGGGAGCTGTTTTTT
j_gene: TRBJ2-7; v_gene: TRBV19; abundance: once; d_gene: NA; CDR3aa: CASSADSVRREQYF; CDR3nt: TGTGCCAGTAGCGCGGACAGCGTAAGGCGCGAGCAGTACTTC
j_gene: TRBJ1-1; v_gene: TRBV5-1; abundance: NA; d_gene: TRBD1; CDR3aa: CASERQGGNTEAFF; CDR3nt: TGCGCCAGCGAACGACAGGGAGGGAACACTGAAGCTTTCTTT
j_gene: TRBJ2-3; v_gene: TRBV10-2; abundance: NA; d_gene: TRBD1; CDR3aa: CASGTGGTDTQYF; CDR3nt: TGCGCCAGCGGGACAGGGGGCACGGATACGCAGTATTTT
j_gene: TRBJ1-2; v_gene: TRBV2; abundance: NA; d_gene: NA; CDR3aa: CASSEARANYGYTF; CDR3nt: TGTGCCAGCAGTGAAGCCAGGGCAAACTATGGCTACACCTTC
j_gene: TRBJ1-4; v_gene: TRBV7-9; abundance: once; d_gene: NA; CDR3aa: CASSLGEWEKLFF; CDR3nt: TGTGCCAGCAGCTTAGGGGAGTGGGAAAAACTGTTTTTT
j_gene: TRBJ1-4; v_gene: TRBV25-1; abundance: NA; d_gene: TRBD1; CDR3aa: CASSETGVREKLFF; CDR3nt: TGTGCCAGCAGTGAAACAGGGGTTCGCGAAAAACTGTTTTTT
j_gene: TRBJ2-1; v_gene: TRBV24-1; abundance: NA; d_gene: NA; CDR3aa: CATSRHNEQFF; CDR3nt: TGTGCCACCAGTAGACATAATGAGCAGTTCTTC
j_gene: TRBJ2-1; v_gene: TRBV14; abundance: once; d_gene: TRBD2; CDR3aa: CASSQELADNEQFF; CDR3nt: TGTGCCAGCAGCCAAGAACTAGCGGACAATGAGCAGTTCTTC
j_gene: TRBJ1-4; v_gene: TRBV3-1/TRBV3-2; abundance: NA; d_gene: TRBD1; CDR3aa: CASSQSPGQGGEKLFF; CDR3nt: TGTGCCAGCAGCCAGTCCCCGGGACAGGGCGGAGAAAAACTGTTTTTT
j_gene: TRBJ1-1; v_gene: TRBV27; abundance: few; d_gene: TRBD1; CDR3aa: CAIWGQGGTEAFF; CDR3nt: TGTGCCATTTGGGGACAGGGGGGCACTGAAGCTTTCTTT
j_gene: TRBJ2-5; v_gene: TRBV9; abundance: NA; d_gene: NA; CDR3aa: CASSVAGEVETQYF; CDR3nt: TGTGCCAGCAGCGTAGCGGGGGAGGTGGAGACCCAGTACTTC
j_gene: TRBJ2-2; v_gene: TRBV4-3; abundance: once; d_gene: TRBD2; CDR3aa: CASSPTVGSGGGELFF; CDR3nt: TGCGCCAGCAGCCCGACAGTCGGGAGCGGGGGCGGGGAGCTGTTTTTT
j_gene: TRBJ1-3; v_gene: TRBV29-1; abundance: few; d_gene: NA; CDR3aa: CSVDGPSGNTIYF; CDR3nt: TGCAGCGTTGATGGCCCTTCGGGAAACACCATATATTTT
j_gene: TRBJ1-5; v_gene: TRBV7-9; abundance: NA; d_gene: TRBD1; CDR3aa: CASSPDRFNQPQHF; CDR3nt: TGTGCCAGCAGCCCGGACAGGTTTAATCAGCCCCAGCATTTT
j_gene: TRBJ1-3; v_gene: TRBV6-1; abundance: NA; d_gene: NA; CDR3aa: CASSDSPGNTIYF; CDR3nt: TGTGCCAGCAGTGACAGTCCTGGAAACACCATATATTTT
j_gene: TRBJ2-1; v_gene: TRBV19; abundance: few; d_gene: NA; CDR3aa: CASSAGGHIRQFF; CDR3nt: TGTGCCAGTAGCGCAGGGGGGCATATTCGGCAGTTCTTC
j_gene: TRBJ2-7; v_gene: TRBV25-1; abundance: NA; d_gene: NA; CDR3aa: CASSEYTSGSLEQYF; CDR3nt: TGTGCCAGCAGTGAATACACCTCCGGGTCTCTCGAGCAGTACTTC
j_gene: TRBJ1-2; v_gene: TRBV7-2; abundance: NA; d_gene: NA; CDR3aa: CASSFDSSGTRGGYTF; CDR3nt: TGTGCCAGCAGCTTTGACTCTTCCGGGACAAGAGGGGGCTACACCTTC
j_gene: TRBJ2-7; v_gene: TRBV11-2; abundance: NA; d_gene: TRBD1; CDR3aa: CASSLRPWDSKYYEQYF; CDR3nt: TGTGCCAGCAGCTTACGGCCATGGGACAGCAAATACTACGAGCAGTACTTC
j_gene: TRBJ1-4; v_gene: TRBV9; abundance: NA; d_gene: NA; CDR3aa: CASSDRAKGDHEKLFF; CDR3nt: TGTGCCAGCAGTGATAGGGCGAAGGGGGATCATGAAAAACTGTTTTTT
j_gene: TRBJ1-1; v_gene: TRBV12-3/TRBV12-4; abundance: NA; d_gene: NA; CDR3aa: CASSLGEGTEAFF; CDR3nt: TGTGCCAGCAGTTTGGGGGAGGGGACTGAAGCTTTCTTT
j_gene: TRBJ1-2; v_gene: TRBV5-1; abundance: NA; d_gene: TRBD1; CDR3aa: CASSRVTGEYDGYTF; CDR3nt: TGCGCCAGCAGCAGAGTAACAGGGGAATATGACGGGTACACCTTC
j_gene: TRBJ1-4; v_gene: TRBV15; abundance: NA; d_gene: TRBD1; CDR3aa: CATSDDRDWLFF; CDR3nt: TGTGCCACCAGCGATGACAGGGATTGGCTGTTTTTT
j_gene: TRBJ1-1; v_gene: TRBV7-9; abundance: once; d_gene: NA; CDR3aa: CASSLDGGGLEAFF; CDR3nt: TGTGCCAGCAGCTTAGATGGGGGCGGCCTTGAAGCTTTCTTT
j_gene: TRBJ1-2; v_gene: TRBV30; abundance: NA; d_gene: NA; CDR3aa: CAWSVGRNYGYTF; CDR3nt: TGTGCCTGGAGTGTTGGGAGAAACTATGGCTACACCTTC
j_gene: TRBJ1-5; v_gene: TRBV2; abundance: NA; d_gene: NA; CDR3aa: CASSSEQDQPQHF; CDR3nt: TGTGCCAGCAGTTCGGAACAGGATCAGCCCCAGCATTTT
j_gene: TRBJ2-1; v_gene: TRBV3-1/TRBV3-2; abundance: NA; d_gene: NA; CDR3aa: CASSQVLGGNEQFF; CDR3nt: TGTGCCAGCAGCCAAGTGCTAGGCGGCAATGAGCAGTTCTTC
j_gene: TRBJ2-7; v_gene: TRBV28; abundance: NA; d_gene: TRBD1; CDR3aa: CASSSGQFPYEQYF; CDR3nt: TGTGCCAGCAGCTCGGGACAGTTCCCCTACGAGCAGTACTTC
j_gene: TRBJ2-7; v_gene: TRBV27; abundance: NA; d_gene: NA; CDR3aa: CASSLGYHREQYF; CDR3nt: TGTGCCAGCAGTTTGGGCTACCACAGGGAGCAGTACTTC